Below are 19 T cell receptor beta chains sequenced from a single sample in a study of control samples from healthy donors and cancer patients. Sequencing was performed with immunoSEQ multiplex PCR; in TCRdb, only in-frame clones are kept and a portion is missing. The data show 150,000 or so clones, roughly 94% seen once. Specimen: PBMCs. The receptors were sampled from a man aged 55 to 70 with colorectal cancer.

The chain employs TRBV6-5 and TRBJ1-5, with D unresolved. This CDR3 is 14 amino acids long. Trimming stripped 7 bases from V and 0 bases from J, with 10 bases between. Germline CDR1 reads MNHEY; CDR2 reads SVGAGI. The CDR3 DNA reads as TGTGCCAGCATGGAGAGCAGTAGCAATCAGCCCCAGCATTTT. This translates into CASMESSSNQPQHF.

The chain carries TRBV6-4 and TRBJ1-4, with TRBD1 matching over 8 bases. With 6 bases clipped from V and 7 bases from J, the junction kept 4 bases outside the gene matches. The germline CDR1 and CDR2 sequences are MRHNA and SNTAGT. The CDR3 loop spans 13 amino acids. The CDR3 region is CASSPDRGEKLFF. The CDR3, as DNA: TGTGCCAGCAGCCCAGACAGGGGTGAAAAACTGTTTTTT.

J is TRBJ2-7 and V is TRBV10-3; tentatively, D is TRBD1 (5 bases). This CDR3 spans 13 amino acids. Germline assignment: CDR1 ENHRY and CDR2 SYGVKD. V dropped 2 bases and J dropped 0 bases, with 5 bases sitting between them. Written as DNA, the CDR3 is TGTGCCATCAGTGAGGACAGCTCCTACGAGCAGTACTTC. It encodes CAISEDSSYEQYF.

The chain links TRBV6-5 to TRBJ2-3; TRBD1 matches 7 bases. Germline CDR1 MNHEY, CDR2 SVGAGI. The V and J ends lost 7 bases and 2 bases, in that order; junction bases with no gene match: 6. This CDR3 is 14 amino acids long. The CDR3 reads CASTGGPSTDTQYF. For the CDR3, the DNA is TGTGCCAGCACAGGGGGTCCCTCCACAGATACGCAGTATTTT.

Written as DNA, the CDR3 is TGCAGCTCCCTCATAGGAGAAAAACTGTTTTTT. As protein: CSSLIGEKLFF. The V call is TRBV20-1, the J call TRBJ1-4; no reliable D call. The CDR3 has 11 residues. Germline CDR1 is DFQATT and CDR2 is SNEGSKA (reference sequence).

This chain links TRBV19 with TRBJ1-4; D is possibly TRBD1 (6 bases). The CDR3 totals 15 residues. The V gene lost 5 bases and the J gene lost 7 bases, with 17 bases spanning the gap. In germline, CDR1 is LNHDA, CDR2 SQIVND (reference sequence). The CDR3 sequence is CASSFSRGSSEKLFF. The DNA for the CDR3 is TGTGCCAGTAGTTTCTCAAGGGGGTCGAGTGAAAAACTGTTTTTT. The full variable domain, in which reference TRBV19 and TRBJ1-4 provide the parts outside the CDR3, is DGGITQSPKYLFRKEGQNVTLSCEQNLNHDAMYWYRQDPGQGLRLIYYSQIVNDFQKGDIAEGYSVSREKKESFPLTVTSAQKNPTAFYLCASSFSRGSSEKLFFGSGTQLSVL.

For the CDR3, the DNA is TGTGCCACCTCCCCCGGGACACACCATGATGAAAAACTGTTTTTT. As protein: CATSPGTHHDEKLFF. The genes are TRBV6-5 and TRBJ1-4; weak D call: TRBD1 (6 bases). The length of the CDR3 is 15 residues. The ends were cut back, 10 bases at V and 6 bases at J, with 21 bases in the middle. Looked up from germline, CDR1 is MNHEY and CDR2 is SVGAGI.

The chain couples TRBV7-2 to TRBJ1-3, with a possible D match to TRBD1 (5 bases). Trimming pared 0 bases from V and 0 bases from J, leaving 12 bases between. CDR1 and CDR2 from the germline V gene are SGHTA and FQGNSA. CDR3 length equals 17 residues. CDR3 nucleotide sequence: TGTGCCAGCAGCTTAGCGACCCCCAGGGTCTCTGGAAACACCATATATTTT. It yields the protein CASSLATPRVSGNTIYF.

This chain links TRBV6-1 with TRBJ1-6; D is unresolved. Looked up from germline, CDR1 is MNHNS and CDR2 is SASEGT. The CDR3 consists of 15 residues. Deletions cut 3 bases from V and 15 bases from J, with 21 bases between. As DNA, the CDR3 is TGTGCCAGCAGTGATCACCAAGTGTTAACTACCCGCCTCCACTTT. Protein product: CASSDHQVLTTRLHF.

This sequence joins TRBV30 and TRBJ2-7, with TRBD2 as a possible D gene (6 bases). Trimming left V 0 bases short and J 3 bases short, with 12 bases between. This CDR3 is built from 14 residues. CDR1 and CDR2 from the germline V gene are GTSNPN and SVGIG (reference sequence). The DNA for the CDR3 is TGTGCCTGGAGTGTTGGAGGGTTCGACTACGAGCAGTACTTC. Translation: CAWSVGGFDYEQYF. Full variable domain (remainder filled in from reference TRBV30 and TRBJ2-7): SQTIHQWPATLVQPVGSPLSLECTVEGTSNPNLYWYRQAAGRGLQLLFYSVGIGQISSEVPQNLSASRPQDRQFILSSKKLLLSDSGFYLCAWSVGGFDYEQYFGPGTRLTVT.

The chain joins TRBV7-9 to TRBJ1-1, with D possibly TRBD1 on 6 matching bases. Deletions cut 7 bases from V and 6 bases from J, with 27 bases between. The CDR3 is 17 residues long. The V gene's germline CDR1 is SEHNR and CDR2 FQNEAQ (reference sequence). CDR3 DNA sequence: TGTGCCAGCACCAACGGGGGCGGTTACAGGTTAAGGTCTGAAGCTTTCTTT. It encodes CASTNGGGYRLRSEAFF.

The V gene is TRBV29-1, the J gene TRBJ1-2; no clear D. V was clipped by 6 bases and J by 8 bases, with 13 bases between them. The CDR3 runs to 11 residues. Germline V gene data show CDR1 as SQVTM and CDR2 as ANQGSEA. As DNA, the CDR3 is TGCAGCGTGGCCCCGCCCCTAGGCTACACCTTC. Translating it yields CSVAPPLGYTF.

The count of this clone is one. V and J are TRBV6-5 and TRBJ1-5; D unclear. V lost 8 bases, J lost 4 bases, and 6 bases lay in between. CDR1 is MNHEY and CDR2 is SVGAGI in the germline V gene. This CDR3 has 11 residues. The DNA of the CDR3 is TGTGCCAGCTCGGGGAATCAGCCCCAGCATTTT. It codes for CASSGNQPQHF.

Here the CDR3 DNA reads TGTGCCAGCAGCCGTGGACGGACCAATCAGCCCCAGCATTTT. Translating it yields CASSRGRTNQPQHF. This chain uses TRBV11-2 with TRBJ1-5; no clear D. CDR1 and CDR2 (germline): SGHAT, FQNNGV. CDR3 length: 14 amino acids. Trimming removed 5 bases from V and 3 bases from J, with 11 bases in between.

The rearrangement joins TRBV12-3 or TRBV12-4 to TRBJ1-5, with D possibly TRBD1 on 5 matching bases. Trimming removed 5 bases from V and 4 bases from J, with 6 bases in between. This CDR3 has 12 amino acids. CDR3 DNA: TGTGCCAGCAGTCCAGGGAATCAGCCCCAGCATTTT. This translates into CASSPGNQPQHF.

The chain combines TRBV7-9 with TRBJ2-7, with 8 bases lining up with TRBD1. After removal of 5 bases from V and 3 bases from J, the junction contained 3 bases not matched to a gene. Germline CDR1 reads SEHNR; CDR2 reads FQNEAQ (reference sequence). The CDR3 contains 13 residues. The CDR3 protein is CASSPGTGYEQYF. As DNA, the CDR3 is TGTGCCAGCAGCCCCGGGACAGGCTACGAGCAGTACTTC.

This clone was counted only a few times. The chain uses TRBV20-1 and TRBJ2-7; D is undetermined. Germline CDR1 reads DFQATT; CDR2 reads SNEGSKA (reference sequence). The V end lost 3 bases, the J end lost 5 bases, and 20 bases lay between the germline ends. This CDR3 is 15 amino acids long. CDR3 bases: TGCAGTGCTAGTGATGCTAGGGCAGCTGGCGACGAGCAGTACTTC. It codes for CSASDARAAGDEQYF.

This chain joins TRBV3-1 (or the pseudogene TRBV3-2) and TRBJ1-5, with D hard to call. Deletions cut 5 bases from V and 0 bases from J, with 8 bases between. The germline CDR1 and CDR2 sequences are LGHDT and YNNKEL (reference sequence). This CDR3 contains 14 residues. CDR3 sequence (DNA): TGTGCCAGCAGCTCACCTTATAGCAATCAGCCCCAGCATTTT. It is translated as CASSSPYSNQPQHF.

The CDR3 reads CASSVVGSGNYGYTF. The CDR3 DNA reads as TGTGCCAGCAGCGTAGTCGGCTCAGGGAACTATGGCTACACCTTC. This rearrangement joins TRBV9 to TRBJ1-2; TRBD1 might be the D (5 bases). Trimming cost V 0 bases and J 2 bases, with 11 bases left between them. CDR3 size: 15 residues. Germline V gene data show CDR1 as SGDLS and CDR2 as YYNGEE.